Included here is one T cell receptor beta chain sequence, with context. Its antigen remains unknown. Samples each yielded at least 5 micrograms of total RNA. These data originate in a study of blood T cells in healthy people across ages. Study outcomes and limitations: Diversity was estimated from one million T cells, and these estimates were considered underestimates. It was not possible, with unsorted PBMCs, to conclusively compare naive and antigen-experienced cells.

For the second PCR, which ran for about 6 to 11 cycles, a sample-barcoded 5' primer and a J-beta primer mix were used. One entry per CDR3 protein, called by TCRdb with MiXCR from the 5' RACE reads. The profile shows about 570,000 distinct CDR3 sequences, roughly 28% of them singletons. This CDR3 contains 13 residues. Trimming cost V 8 bases and J 1 base, with 11 bases left between them. The TCR originated in a woman aged 65 to 85 in good health. Sequencing was performed on blood. The V and J genes are TRBV12-3 or TRBV12-4 and TRBJ2-5; D might be TRBD2 (6 bases). In DNA form, the CDR3 reads TGTGCCAGCGCGGGACGCCGCCAAGAGACCCAGTACTTC. It is translated as CASAGRRQETQYF.